The 14 T cell receptor beta chains in this list originate from one sample, sequenced in a study of cytomegalovirus exposure and HLA in healthy donors (dated by TCRdb to the late 2010s). The library was generated by the immunoSEQ multiplex PCR assay. For the multiplex PCR, a mixture combining 60 forward primers for TCR Vbeta segments and 13 reverse primers for TCR Jbeta segments was used. Sourced from immuneACCESS, this table was stored by TCRdb with only in-frame sequences that have V and J called. A share of the clones is absent; for the studies checked, an unresolved V gene accounts for under half, and the remainder has no known explanation. The sample table contains about 82,000 clones; only one count was recorded for approximately 81% of them. The ten top clones hold about 6.2% of the sample. Sequenced input: PBMCs. The receptors derive from a woman aged 50 to 65 in good health and CMV-seropositive.

As DNA, the CDR3 is TGCGCCAGCAGCTTGAGGGCGGGAGTATCCTACGAGCAGTACTTC. Amino acid sequence: CASSLRAGVSYEQYF. The chain has TRBV5-1 and TRBJ2-7, with 7 bases fitting TRBD2. Unmatched junction bases numbered 5, after V lost 1 base and J lost 1 base. This CDR3 has 15 residues. Germline V gene data show CDR1 as SGHRS and CDR2 as YFSETQ.

V usage is TRBV11-2 and J usage is TRBJ1-2; 8 bases match TRBD1. CDR1 is SGHAT, CDR2 FQNNGV, per germline. Unmatched junction bases numbered 3, after V lost 5 bases and J lost 4 bases. The CDR3 is 13 residues long. The CDR3 coding sequence is TGTGCCAGCAGCACGACAGGGGTCTATGGCTACACCTTC. It encodes CASSTTGVYGYTF.

J is TRBJ1-2 and V is TRBV6-1, with 7 bases that match TRBD1. There are 16 residues in the CDR3. Per the germline V gene, CDR1 is MNHNS and CDR2 is SASEGT. Losses at the gene ends were 1 base for V and 0 bases for J; bases not matched to a gene: 5. CDR3 amino acids: CASSEDNRGTNYGYTF. The CDR3, as DNA: TGTGCCAGCAGTGAAGACAACAGGGGAACTAACTATGGCTACACCTTC.

Turning to this clone: One junction end disagrees with the germline gene, perhaps due to a read error. This chain uses TRBV7-2 with TRBJ2-2, with D possibly matching TRBD2 (6 bases). CDR1 is SGHTA, CDR2 FQGNSA, per germline. CDR3 length: 15 residues. The CDR3: CASSSRGSNAGELFF. The CDR3 region has the DNA TGTGCCAGCAGCTCACGGGGGTCGAACGCCGGGGAGCTGTTTTTT.

This rearrangement joins TRBV7-3 to TRBJ2-7, with 7 bases that match TRBD2. With V trimmed by 3 bases and J by 7 bases, 9 bases remained unmatched. Germline CDR1 is SGHTA and CDR2 is FQGTGA. The CDR3 consists of 14 residues. The CDR3 reads CASSLVGRMDEQYF. DNA for the CDR3: TGTGCCAGCAGCTTGGTCGGGAGGATGGATGAGCAGTACTTC.

The rearrangement joins TRBV2 to TRBJ1-1; 7 nucleotides align to TRBD1. J gave up 1 base and V 8 bases, and 4 bases lay outside the gene matches. Germline V lookup: CDR1 SNHLY, CDR2 FYNNEI. The CDR3 runs 13 residues. The CDR3 is CASGRDRNTEAFF. The DNA for the CDR3 is TGTGCCAGCGGCCGGGACAGGAACACTGAAGCTTTCTTT.

This clone was seen a handful of times. The V call is TRBV28, the J call TRBJ1-5; TRBD1 might be the D (5 bases). Trimming cost V 6 bases and J 5 bases, with 17 bases left between them. CDR1 is MDHEN, CDR2 SYDVKM, per germline. This CDR3 has 15 amino acids. CDR3 DNA sequence: TGTGCCAGCAGCCTTACCGACAGACTCTATCAGCCCCAGCATTTT. Translating gives CASSLTDRLYQPQHF.

This clone was found a few times. This sequence joins TRBV21-1 and TRBJ1-2; TRBD1, the D gene given by the table, was not confirmed from the DNA. TRBV21-1 corresponds to a pseudogene. The CDR3 extends over 15 amino acids. The CDR3 nucleotides are TGTGCCAGCAGCCGAGAGACAGGGGTAAACTATGGCTACACCTTC. This codes for CASSRETGVNYGYTF.

The chain couples TRBV7-9 to TRBJ1-5; 8 bases are shared with TRBD1. The junction had 14 bases not matched to a gene; V was cut back by 5 bases and J by 5 bases. The CDR3 length is 17 residues. In germline, CDR1 is SEHNR, CDR2 FQNEAQ (reference sequence). The CDR3 reads CASSPGGGQGIYQPQHF. CDR3 in DNA: TGTGCCAGCAGCCCGGGGGGCGGACAGGGAATATATCAGCCCCAGCATTTT. The full variable domain, its missing parts supplied by reference TRBV7-9 and TRBJ1-5, is DTGVSQNPRHKITKRGQNVTFRCDPISEHNRLYWYRQTLGQGPEFLTYFQNEAQLEKSRLLSDRFSAERPKGSFSTLEIQRTEQGDSAMYLCASSPGGGQGIYQPQHFGDGTRLSIL.

This rearrangement joins TRBV11-2 to TRBJ2-5; unclear D gene. Trimming pared 3 bases from V and 3 bases from J, leaving 8 bases between. Germline V gene lookup returns CDR1 SGHAT and CDR2 FQNNGV. This CDR3 spans 13 amino acids. The CDR3 coding sequence is TGTGCCAGCAGCTTCTTTAGTGAAGAGACCCAGTACTTC. Amino acids: CASSFFSEETQYF.

This clone came up a few times. This chain connects TRBV5-1 to TRBJ1-1, with 7 nucleotides matching TRBD1. The J segment lost 4 bases and the V segment lost 4 bases, leaving 7 bases of the junction unmatched. The CDR3 spans 14 residues. Germline V gene lookup returns CDR1 SGHRS and CDR2 YFSETQ. In nucleotides, the CDR3 is TGCGCCAGCAGCCCGACAGGGTGGGGCACTGAAGCTTTCTTT. Translated, it gives CASSPTGWGTEAFF.

The chain has TRBV7-8 and TRBJ2-5, with a possible D match to TRBD1 (6 bases). The CDR3 extends over 15 amino acids. V was cut by 1 base and J by 5 bases, with 14 bases left in between. Looked up from germline, CDR1 is SGHVS and CDR2 is FQNEAQ. In DNA, the CDR3 is TGTGCCAGCAGCTTAGGAGGCAGGGGCCATGAGACCCAGTACTTC. Protein sequence: CASSLGGRGHETQYF. Using reference TRBV7-8 and TRBJ2-5 for the parts outside the CDR3, the full variable domain is GAGVSQSPRYKVAKRGQDVALRCDPISGHVSLFWYQQALGQGPEFLTYFQNEAQLDKSGLPSDRFFAERPEGSVSTLKIQRTQQEDSAVYLCASSLGGRGHETQYFGPGTRLLVL.

This clone has just one count. The gene calls are TRBV28 and TRBJ1-5, with 7 positions matching TRBD1. The CDR3 loop spans 16 amino acids. Germline-derived CDR1 and CDR2 are MDHEN and SYDVKM. The trim removed 5 bases at V and 2 bases at J, leaving 9 bases unmatched. CDR3 in DNA: TGTGCCAGCAGTGCGAAACAGGGGTTGCGCAATCAGCCCCAGCATTTT. This gives the protein CASSAKQGLRNQPQHF.

This chain uses TRBV11-2 with TRBJ1-1; 7 bases agree with TRBD1. CDR1 and CDR2 from the germline V gene are SGHAT and FQNNGV. V lost 6 bases and J lost 1; bases outside the gene matches: 8. The CDR3 spans 15 residues. The CDR3 sequence is CASRRTGQPNTEAFF. Written as DNA, the CDR3 is TGTGCCAGCAGACGAACGGGACAGCCGAACACTGAAGCTTTCTTT.